This T cell receptor beta chain was captured by sequencing in a study of T cells in Graves' hyperthyroidism and ophthalmopathy. Overall study context: Before any treatment, at initial diagnosis, peripheral blood was collected.

Patients were excluded because of uncontrolled infection, other autoimmune disease, pregnancy or lactation. Amplification of TCR beta CDR3 regions used RNA as the template. The TCR CDR3 first-round RT-PCR relied on the HTBI primer set. Using its own MiXCR run on the multiplex PCR reads, TCRdb lists one record per CDR3 protein. The table includes fewer than 550,000 distinct CDR3 sequences, around a quarter detected once. Notes on this clonotype: What it recognizes is unknown. A much larger clone lies one base from this, so it may be a read error.

Study results and caveats: Most thyroid clonotypes with frequency above 0.001 were detected in blood. Onset of ophthalmopathy came a median approximately 6.8 months after the model predicted it.

Sample: blood. The clonotype comes from a young woman with Graves' ophthalmopathy.

This chain's CDR3 is CASSLGGGPTEAFF. The CDR3 DNA follows: TGTGCCAGCAGCTTAGGGGGGGGTCCCACTGAAGCTTTCTTT. The chain recombines TRBV7-9 with TRBJ1-1; weak D call: TRBD1 (5 bases). Germline CDR1 SEHNR, CDR2 FQNEAQ (reference sequence). Trimming removed 1 base from V and 4 bases from J, with 10 bases in between. This CDR3 is built from 14 residues.